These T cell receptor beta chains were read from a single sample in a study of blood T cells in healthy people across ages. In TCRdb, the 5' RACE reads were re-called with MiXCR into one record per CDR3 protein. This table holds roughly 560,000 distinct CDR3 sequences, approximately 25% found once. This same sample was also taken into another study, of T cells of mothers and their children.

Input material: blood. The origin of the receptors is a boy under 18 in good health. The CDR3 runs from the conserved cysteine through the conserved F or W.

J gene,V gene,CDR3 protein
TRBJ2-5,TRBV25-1,CASEGGWGETPYF
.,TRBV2,CASRDERTRVSNEQFF
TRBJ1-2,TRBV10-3,CAIRPTGVEGYGYTF
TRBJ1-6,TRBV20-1,CSARVPPTGTNSPLHF
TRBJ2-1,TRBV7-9,CASSASNEQFF
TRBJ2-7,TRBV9,CASSVDGTSGSVQYF
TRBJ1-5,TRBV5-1,CASSLDGVNQPQHF
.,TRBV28,CASRASRGEQYF
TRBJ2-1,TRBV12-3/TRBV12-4,CASRTEGQDMLGDNEQFF
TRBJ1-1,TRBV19,CASSTGGGTEAFF
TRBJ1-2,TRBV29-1,CSVEEDRDDYGYTF
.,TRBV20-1,CSASPPSGKDNEQFF
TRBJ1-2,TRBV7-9,CASSLTGGAYYGYTF
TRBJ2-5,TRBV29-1,CSVVAASRVWETQYF
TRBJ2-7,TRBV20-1,CSAETRTYEQYF
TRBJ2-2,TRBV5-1,CASSATSGANTGELFF
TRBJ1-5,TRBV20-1,CSAPDRVTEPQHF
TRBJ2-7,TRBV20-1,CSARARSGYSYEQYF
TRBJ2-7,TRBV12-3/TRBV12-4,CASRPGVAGHYKQYF
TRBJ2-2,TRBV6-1,CASLLRPGLGNTGELFF
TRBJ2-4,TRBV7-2,CASSLEVGGGGAKNIQYF
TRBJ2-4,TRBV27,CASSPWTSGGASPKNIQYF
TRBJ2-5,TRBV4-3,CASSRLAGPQETQYF
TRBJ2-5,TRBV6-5,CASSLGLAGATYF
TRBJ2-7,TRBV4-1,CASSQGEGVYEQYF
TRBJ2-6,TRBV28,CASRYTGFSGANVLTF
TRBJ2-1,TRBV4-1,CASSQESAGIGQFF
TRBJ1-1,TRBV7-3,CASSLNANTEAFF
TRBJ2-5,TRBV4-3,CASSQERTSSETQYF
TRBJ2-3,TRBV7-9,CASSPSVTSGGGDTQYF
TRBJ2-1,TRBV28,CASSSRLAADNEQFF
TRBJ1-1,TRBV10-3,CAIRPGTGYQNTEAFF
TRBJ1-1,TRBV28,CASSLVPTNTEAFF
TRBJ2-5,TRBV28,CASSLSSGGQDQETQYF
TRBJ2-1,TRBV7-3,CASSLTRTSGSYNEQFF
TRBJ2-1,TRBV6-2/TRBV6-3,CASRNSGFSSYNEQFF
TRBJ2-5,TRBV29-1,CSAGPSGGPISGTQYF
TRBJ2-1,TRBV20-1,CSAPNQGQGVNEQFF
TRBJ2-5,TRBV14,CASSQDPGVVAETQYF
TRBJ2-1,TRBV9,CASSVGSSVYNEQFF
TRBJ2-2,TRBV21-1,CASSKGFSSNTGELFF
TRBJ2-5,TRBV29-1,CSALTRHGKETQYF
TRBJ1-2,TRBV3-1,CASSQEANPRVGGYTF
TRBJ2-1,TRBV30,CAFAMLAGENEQFF
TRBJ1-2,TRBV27,CASRPQGAGGVIGYTF
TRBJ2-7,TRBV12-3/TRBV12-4,CASSFALAGGTYEQYF
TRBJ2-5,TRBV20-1,CSTPSGSTPETQYF
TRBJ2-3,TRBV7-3,CASSLIGGSTDTQYF
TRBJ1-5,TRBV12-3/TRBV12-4,CAGSFRSKQSDRPHF